This T cell receptor (beta chain) comes out of a study of cytomegalovirus exposure and HLA in healthy donors. Trimming pared 2 bases from V and 1 base from J, leaving 14 bases between. In germline, CDR1 is SGHTA, CDR2 FQGNSA. There are 16 residues in the CDR3. All the people who gave samples were healthy bone marrow donors. General study points: HLA-A and HLA-B allele assignments for most subjects were reportedly predicted accurately using TCR beta sequences.

As to this clone: The antigen is undetermined.

With 60 Vbeta and 13 Jbeta primers, the PCR was carried out. Data came from immunoSEQ multiplex PCR; TCRdb stores just in-frame clones and leaves some out. The data show 55,000 to 70,000 clones, approximately 74% seen once. The rearrangement links TRBV7-2 to TRBJ1-1; D perhaps matches TRBD1 (5 bases). This TCR came from a man in his forties or fifties in good health and CMV-seropositive. Sequencing was performed on PBMCs. The CDR3 DNA reads as TGTGCCAGCAGCTTAAATGGGGGGACCGCGAACACTGAAGCTTTCTTT. This translates into CASSLNGGTANTEAFF.